This T cell receptor (beta chain) stems from a study of pediatric ulcerative colitis. Study-wide findings and caveats: A couple of rectal clonotypes were found only in ulcerative colitis patients, all of them. Rectal repertoires separated controls, mild-moderate and acute severe colitis. Two patients had blood samples with substantially reduced template counts.

During colonoscopy, one to two rectal pinch biopsies were collected. V lost 2 bases and J 3 bases, leaving 13 bases between the germline ends. CDR3 length: 15 residues. Germline loops: CDR1 SGHRS, CDR2 YFSETQ. Profiling relied on immunoSEQ multiplex PCR, and the TCRdb table lists in-frame clones only, not all of them. The sample shows 20,000 to 25,000 clones, about 69% of them seen only once. This clone was observed a few times. Its antigen remains unidentified. This chain joins TRBV5-1 and TRBJ2-3, with D possibly being TRBD1 (6 bases). The receptor comes from a boy younger than 18 with severe ulcerative colitis. Sequencing input: gut tissue. The CDR3 coding sequence is TGCGCCAGCAGCTTCCAGGGGTATAATACAGATACGCAGTATTTT. Residues: CASSFQGYNTDTQYF. The whole variable domain, remainder taken from reference TRBV5-1 and TRBJ2-3, is KAGVTQTPRYLIKTRGQQVTLSCSPISGHRSVSWYQQTPGQGLQFLFEYFSETQRNKGNFPGRFSGRQFSNSRSEMNVSTLELGDSALYLCASSFQGYNTDTQYFGPGTRLTVL.